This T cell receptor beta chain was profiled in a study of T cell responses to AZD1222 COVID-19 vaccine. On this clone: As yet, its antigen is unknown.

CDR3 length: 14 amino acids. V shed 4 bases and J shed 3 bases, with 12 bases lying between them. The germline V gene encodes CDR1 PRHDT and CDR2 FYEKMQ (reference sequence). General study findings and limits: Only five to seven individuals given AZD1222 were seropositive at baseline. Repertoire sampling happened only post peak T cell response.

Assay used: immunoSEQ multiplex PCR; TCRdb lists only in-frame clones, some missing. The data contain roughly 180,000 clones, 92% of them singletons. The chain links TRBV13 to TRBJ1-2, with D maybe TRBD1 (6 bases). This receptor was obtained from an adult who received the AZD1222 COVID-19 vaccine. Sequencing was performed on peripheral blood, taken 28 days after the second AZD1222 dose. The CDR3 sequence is CASSSDQGHYGYTF. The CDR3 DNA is TGTGCCAGCAGCTCTGACCAGGGGCACTATGGCTACACCTTC.